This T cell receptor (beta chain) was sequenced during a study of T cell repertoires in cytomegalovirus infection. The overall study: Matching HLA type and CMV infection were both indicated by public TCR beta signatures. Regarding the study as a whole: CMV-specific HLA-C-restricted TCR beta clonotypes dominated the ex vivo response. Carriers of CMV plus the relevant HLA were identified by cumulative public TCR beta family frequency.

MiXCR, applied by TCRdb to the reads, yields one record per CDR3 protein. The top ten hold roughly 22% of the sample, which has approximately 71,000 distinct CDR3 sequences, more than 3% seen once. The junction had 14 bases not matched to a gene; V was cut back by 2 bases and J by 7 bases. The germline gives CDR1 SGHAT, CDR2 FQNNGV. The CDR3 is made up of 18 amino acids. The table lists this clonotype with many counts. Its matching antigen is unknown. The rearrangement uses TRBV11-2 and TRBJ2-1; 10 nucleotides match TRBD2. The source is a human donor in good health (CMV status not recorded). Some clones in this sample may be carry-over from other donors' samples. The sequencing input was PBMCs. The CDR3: CASSLMSGRAKRENEQFF. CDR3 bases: TGTGCCAGCAGCTTAATGAGCGGGAGGGCCAAGAGGGAAAATGAGCAGTTCTTC.